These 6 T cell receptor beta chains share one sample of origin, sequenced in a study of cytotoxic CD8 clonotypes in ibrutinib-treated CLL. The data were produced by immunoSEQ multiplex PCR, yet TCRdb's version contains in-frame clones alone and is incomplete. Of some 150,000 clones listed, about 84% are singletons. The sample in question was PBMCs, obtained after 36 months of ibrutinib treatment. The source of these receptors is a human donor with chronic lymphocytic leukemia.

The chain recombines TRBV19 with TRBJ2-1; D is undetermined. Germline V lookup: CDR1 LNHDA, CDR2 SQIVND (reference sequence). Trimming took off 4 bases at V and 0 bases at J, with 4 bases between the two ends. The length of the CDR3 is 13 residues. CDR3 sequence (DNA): TGTGCCAGTAGTAAAAGCTCCTACAATGAGCAGTTCTTC. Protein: CASSKSSYNEQFF.

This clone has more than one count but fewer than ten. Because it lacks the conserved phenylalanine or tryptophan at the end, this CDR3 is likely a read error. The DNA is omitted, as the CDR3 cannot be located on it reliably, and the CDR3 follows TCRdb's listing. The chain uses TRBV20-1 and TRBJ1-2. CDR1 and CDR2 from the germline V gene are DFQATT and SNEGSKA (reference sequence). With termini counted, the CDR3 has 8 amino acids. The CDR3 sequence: CSSLQGGT.

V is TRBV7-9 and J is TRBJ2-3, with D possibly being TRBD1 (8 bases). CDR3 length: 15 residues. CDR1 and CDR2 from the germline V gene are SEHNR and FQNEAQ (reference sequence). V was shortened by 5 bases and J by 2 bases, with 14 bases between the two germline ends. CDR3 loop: CASSGRDRNTDTQYF. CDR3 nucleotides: TGTGCCAGCAGCGGGAGGGACAGGAACACAGATACGCAGTATTTT.

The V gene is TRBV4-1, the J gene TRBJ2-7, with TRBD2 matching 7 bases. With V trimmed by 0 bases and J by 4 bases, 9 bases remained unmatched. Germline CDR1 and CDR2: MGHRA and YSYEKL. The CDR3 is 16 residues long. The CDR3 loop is CASSQDLRTREYEQYF. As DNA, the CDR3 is TGCGCCAGCAGCCAAGATCTTAGGACTAGAGAATACGAGCAGTACTTC.

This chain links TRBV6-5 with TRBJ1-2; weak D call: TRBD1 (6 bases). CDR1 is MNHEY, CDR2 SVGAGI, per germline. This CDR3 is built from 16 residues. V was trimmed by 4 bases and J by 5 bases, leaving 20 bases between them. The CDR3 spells CASSSKMTGFAYGYTF. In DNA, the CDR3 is TGTGCCAGCAGTTCGAAAATGACAGGATTTGCTTATGGCTACACCTTC.

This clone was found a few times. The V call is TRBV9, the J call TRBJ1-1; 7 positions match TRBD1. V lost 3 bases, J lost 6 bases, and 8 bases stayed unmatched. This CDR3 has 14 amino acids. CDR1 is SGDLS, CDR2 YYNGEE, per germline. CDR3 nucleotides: TGTGCCAGCAGCGCCCAGACAGGGCTGGCTGAAGCTTTCTTT. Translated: CASSAQTGLAEAFF.